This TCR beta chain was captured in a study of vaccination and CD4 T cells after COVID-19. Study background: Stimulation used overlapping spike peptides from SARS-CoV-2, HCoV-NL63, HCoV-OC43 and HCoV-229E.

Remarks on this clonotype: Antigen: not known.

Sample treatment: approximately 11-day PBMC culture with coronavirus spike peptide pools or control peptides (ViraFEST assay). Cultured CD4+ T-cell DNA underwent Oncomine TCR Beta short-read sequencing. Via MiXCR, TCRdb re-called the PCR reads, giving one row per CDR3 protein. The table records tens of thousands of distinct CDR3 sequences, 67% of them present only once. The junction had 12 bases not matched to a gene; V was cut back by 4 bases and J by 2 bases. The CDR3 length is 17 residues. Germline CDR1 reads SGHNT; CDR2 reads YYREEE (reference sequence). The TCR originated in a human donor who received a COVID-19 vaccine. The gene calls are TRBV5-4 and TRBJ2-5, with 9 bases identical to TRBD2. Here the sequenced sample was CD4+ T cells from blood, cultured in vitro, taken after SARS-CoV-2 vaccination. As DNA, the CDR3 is TGTGCCAGCAGCCGGGGCGGGGGGGGCCCCATACAAGAGACCCAGTACTTC. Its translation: CASSRGGGGPIQETQYF.